This TCR beta chain stems from a study of cytomegalovirus exposure and HLA in healthy donors. With respect to this clone: Its antigen remains unidentified.

Amplification used 60 Vbeta primers and 13 Jbeta primers. Generated by immunoSEQ multiplex PCR, the TCRdb table keeps only in-frame clones and is missing some. The sample table includes some 130,000 clones. Study-wide results and limits: Highest at DRB1 and lowest at HLA-C, TCR association rates differed among HLA loci in a later analysis. For TCR beta chains, V- and J-gene trimming was later linked to a missense DCLRE1C variant.

This receptor was taken from a woman in her thirties or forties in good health and CMV-seropositive. Sequenced: PBMCs.

CDR3 sequence (DNA): TGTGCCAGCAGCCCCCGGGGGAGACCTACCTACGAGCAGTACTTC. Residues: CASSPRGRPTYEQYF. This chain joins TRBV7-3 and TRBJ2-7, with a weak D call TRBD2 (6 bases). CDR1 and CDR2 from the germline V gene are SGHTA and FQGTGA. The germline V and J ends were trimmed by 5 bases and 2 bases, with 16 bases remaining between them. This CDR3 has 15 residues. Full variable domain (outside the CDR3, taken from reference TRBV7-3 and TRBJ2-7): GAGVSQTPSNKVTEKGKYVELRCDPISGHTALYWYRQSLGQGPEFLIYFQGTGAADDSGLPNDRFFAVRPEGSVSTLKIQRTERGDSAVYLCASSPRGRPTYEQYFGPGTRLTVT.